A selection of T cell receptor beta chains follows, all from one sample in a study of shared clonotypes between healthy human individuals. The protocol was immunoSEQ multiplex PCR, while the TCRdb copy is restricted to in-frame clones and leaves out a portion. The table includes millions of clones, about 95% detected once. Sequencing used naive CD8+ T cells sorted from blood. All receptors derive from a man younger than 30 in good health. CDR3s include the opening cysteine and the closing phenylalanine or tryptophan. Each record gives: D gene, V gene, J gene, clone size, CDR3 protein, CDR3 DNA. A D gene is named only where the DNA matches it firmly. Some rows have no size entry. The others give once, few or many, or a class for an expanded clone.

>.|TRBV6-5|TRBJ2-7|.
CASSYNIDTTYEQYF
TGTGCCAGCAGTTACAATATCGACACGACCTACGAGCAGTACTTC
>TRBD1|TRBV27|TRBJ1-6|.
CASRRQGDYNSPLHF
TGTGCCAGCAGAAGACAGGGGGACTATAATTCACCCCTCCACTTT
>.|TRBV7-9|TRBJ2-7|few
CASSPYYEQYF
TGTGCCAGCAGCCCCTACTACGAGCAGTACTTC
>.|TRBV28|TRBJ1-1|once
CASSFFAGTVTEAFF
TGTGCCAGCAGTTTTTTTGCGGGGACCGTAACTGAAGCTTTCTTT
>TRBD2|TRBV7-4|TRBJ2-3|.
CASSLSPEREESTDTQYF
TGTGCCAGCAGCTTAAGTCCTGAGCGGGAGGAAAGCACAGATACGCAGTATTTT
>TRBD2|TRBV30|TRBJ2-3|.
CASSLGGGIGDTQYF
TGTGCCTCGTCCCTGGGGGGAGGGATCGGAGATACGCAGTATTTT
>TRBD2|TRBV10-3|TRBJ2-7|.
CATRHGGDYEQYF
TGTGCCACTAGACATGGGGGGGACTACGAGCAGTACTTC
>.|TRBV7-9|TRBJ1-1|.
CASSPAMNTEAFF
TGTGCCAGCAGCCCGGCAATGAACACTGAAGCTTTCTTT
>.|TRBV2|TRBJ1-1|.
CASSEAPGRMEAFF
TGTGCCAGCAGTGAAGCGCCGGGGAGAATGGAAGCTTTCTTT
>TRBD2|TRBV28|TRBJ2-7|.
CASSLAGGAYEQYF
TGTGCCAGCAGCCTAGCGGGCGGAGCCTACGAGCAGTACTTC
>.|TRBV19|TRBJ1-5|once
CASSIAGGPGQPQHF
TGTGCCAGTAGTATAGCAGGAGGGCCGGGTCAGCCCCAGCATTTT
>TRBD2|TRBV7-3|TRBJ2-1|.
CASSNPLAGNYNEQFF
TGTGCCAGCAGCAACCCGCTAGCGGGAAACTACAATGAGCAGTTCTTC
>.|TRBV9|TRBJ2-7|once
CASSVGGGTTYEQYF
TGTGCCAGCAGCGTAGGTGGGGGTACCACCTACGAGCAGTACTTC
>TRBD2|TRBV27|TRBJ2-4|.
CASSLGLAGIKNIQYF
TGTGCCAGCAGTTTAGGCCTAGCGGGGATCAAAAACATTCAGTACTTC
>.|TRBV7-8|TRBJ2-5|.
CASSYFQDSQETQYF
TGTGCCAGCAGCTACTTCCAGGATTCCCAAGAGACCCAGTACTTC
>.|TRBV7-3|TRBJ2-3|.
CASSLGTFGTDTQYF
TGTGCCAGCAGCTTAGGGACATTTGGGACAGATACGCAGTATTTT
>TRBD1|TRBV27|TRBJ1-2|few
CASSSSTGERDYGYTF
TGTGCCAGCAGTTCGTCGACAGGGGAGAGGGACTATGGCTACACCTTC
>TRBD1|TRBV9|TRBJ1-1|.
CASSLRDRGEANTEAFF
TGTGCCAGCAGCTTGAGAGACAGGGGAGAGGCGAACACTGAAGCTTTCTTT
>.|TRBV4-3|TRBJ1-1|.
CASSRITGETEAFF
TGCGCCAGCAGCCGTATAACGGGGGAAACTGAAGCTTTCTTT
>TRBD1|TRBV14|TRBJ2-7|once
CASSQGATYEQYF
TGTGCCAGTTCACAGGGGGCGACCTACGAGCAGTACTTC
>TRBD2|TRBV9|TRBJ2-3|.
CARSASGETDTQYF
TGTGCCAGATCGGCTAGCGGGGAAACAGATACGCAGTATTTT
>TRBD1|TRBV27|TRBJ2-7|.
CASSLVGPNRGHNEQYF
TGTGCCAGCAGTTTAGTGGGCCCTAACAGGGGGCACAACGAGCAGTACTTC
>.|TRBV7-6|TRBJ2-7|.
CASSLLRDSYEQYF
TGTGCCAGCAGCTTACTCCGGGATTCCTACGAGCAGTACTTC
>.|TRBV6-6|TRBJ1-5|.
CASSYGVEPGDQPQHF
TGTGCCAGCAGTTACGGGGTTGAGCCGGGTGATCAGCCCCAGCATTTT
>.|TRBV12-5|TRBJ2-7|.
CASGLFVSDEQYF
TGTGCTAGTGGTTTATTTGTTAGCGACGAGCAGTACTTC
>.|TRBV6-5|TRBJ1-2|.
CASSYSEGVYGYTF
TGTGCCAGCAGTTACTCAGAGGGGGTTTATGGCTACACCTTC
>TRBD2|TRBV4-1|TRBJ2-7|.
CASSQVLILAGGSLSYEQYF
TGCGCCAGCAGCCAAGTTTTGATTCTAGCGGGAGGCTCCCTCTCCTACGAGCAGTACTTC
>.|TRBV27|TRBJ1-1|.
CASSLSAPVEAFF
TGTGCCAGCAGTTTATCAGCCCCAGTGGAAGCTTTCTTT
>TRBD2|TRBV7-9|TRBJ2-5|.
CASSLILAGGETQYF
TGTGCCAGCAGCTTAATCCTAGCGGGAGGGGAGACCCAGTACTTC
>TRBD2|TRBV27|TRBJ2-2|once
CASSPGTTSAGELFF
TGTGCCAGCAGCCCCGGGACTACCTCGGCCGGGGAGCTGTTTTTT
>TRBD1|TRBV30|TRBJ2-5|many
CAWSRPGGQETQYF
TGTGCCTGGAGCCGTCCAGGGGGCCAAGAGACCCAGTACTTC
>.|TRBV27|TRBJ2-3|.
CASSFRDLADTQYF
TGTGCCAGCAGTTTTCGGGACCTCGCAGATACGCAGTATTTT
>TRBD1|TRBV5-1|TRBJ2-1|once
CASSLDWDSFYNEQFF
TGCGCCAGCAGCTTGGACTGGGACAGCTTTTACAATGAGCAGTTCTTC
>TRBD1|TRBV15|TRBJ1-2|.
CATSSGTQGEYGYTF
TGTGCCACCAGCAGCGGCACCCAGGGGGAGTATGGCTACACCTTC
>.|TRBV6-5|TRBJ2-3|.
CASSTWVTDTQYF
TGTGCCAGCAGCACGTGGGTCACAGATACGCAGTATTTT
>.|TRBV6-5|TRBJ1-2|.
CASSPGHNYGYTF
TGTGCCAGCAGTCCGGGACACAACTATGGCTACACCTTC
>.|TRBV4-1|TRBJ1-2|.
CASSQPRLTGIGGYTF
TGCGCCAGCAGCCAACCCCGGCTAACAGGCATCGGGGGCTACACCTTC
>TRBD2|TRBV4-3|TRBJ2-3|.
CASSQDRLAGTDTQYF
TGCGCCAGCAGCCAAGATCGGCTAGCGGGCACAGATACGCAGTATTTT
>TRBD1|TRBV6-5|TRBJ2-7|.
CASSEGQGVHEQYF
TGTGCCAGCAGCGAGGGACAGGGCGTTCACGAGCAGTACTTC
>.|TRBV7-9|TRBJ2-2|.
CASSPAGFGELFF
TGTGCCAGCAGCCCAGCTGGGTTCGGGGAGCTGTTTTTT
>TRBD1|TRBV7-9|TRBJ2-7|.
CASSLGQPLIYEQYF
TGTGCCAGCAGCTTGGGACAGCCACTAATCTACGAGCAGTACTTC
>.|TRBV5-1|TRBJ2-1|.
CASSYPGGSEQFF
TGCGCCAGCAGCTACCCCGGGGGTAGTGAGCAGTTCTTC
>.|TRBV5-6|TRBJ1-2|.
CASSFMTAGYTF
TGTGCCAGCAGCTTTATGACGGCCGGCTACACCTTC
>TRBD1|TRBV5-1|TRBJ1-2|.
CASKIGQGADGYTF
TGCGCCAGCAAAATTGGACAGGGGGCGGATGGCTACACCTTC
>.|TRBV27|TRBJ2-1|.
CASSLSRGGAYNEQFF
TGTGCCAGCAGTTTATCGAGGGGGGGGGCCTACAATGAGCAGTTCTTC
>.|TRBV11-3|TRBJ2-7|.
CASTSGGTPYEQYF
TGTGCCAGCACTTCCGGAGGGACGCCGTACGAGCAGTACTTC